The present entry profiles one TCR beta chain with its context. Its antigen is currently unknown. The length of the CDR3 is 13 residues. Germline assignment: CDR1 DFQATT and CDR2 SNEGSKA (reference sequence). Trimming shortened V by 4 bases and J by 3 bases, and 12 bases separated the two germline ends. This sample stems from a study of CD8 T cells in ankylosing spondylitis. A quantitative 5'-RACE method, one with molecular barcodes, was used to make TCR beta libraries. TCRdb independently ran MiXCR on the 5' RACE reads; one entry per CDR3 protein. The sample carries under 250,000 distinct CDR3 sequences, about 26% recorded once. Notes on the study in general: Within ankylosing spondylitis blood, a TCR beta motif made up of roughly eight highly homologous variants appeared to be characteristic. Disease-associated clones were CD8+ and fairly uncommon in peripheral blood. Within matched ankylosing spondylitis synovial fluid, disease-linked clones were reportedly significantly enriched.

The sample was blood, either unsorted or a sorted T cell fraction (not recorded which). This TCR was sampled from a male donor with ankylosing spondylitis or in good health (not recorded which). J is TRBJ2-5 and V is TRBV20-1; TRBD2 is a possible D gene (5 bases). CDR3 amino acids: CSAIKGGEETQYF. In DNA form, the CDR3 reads TGCAGTGCTATCAAAGGAGGAGAAGAGACCCAGTACTTC.